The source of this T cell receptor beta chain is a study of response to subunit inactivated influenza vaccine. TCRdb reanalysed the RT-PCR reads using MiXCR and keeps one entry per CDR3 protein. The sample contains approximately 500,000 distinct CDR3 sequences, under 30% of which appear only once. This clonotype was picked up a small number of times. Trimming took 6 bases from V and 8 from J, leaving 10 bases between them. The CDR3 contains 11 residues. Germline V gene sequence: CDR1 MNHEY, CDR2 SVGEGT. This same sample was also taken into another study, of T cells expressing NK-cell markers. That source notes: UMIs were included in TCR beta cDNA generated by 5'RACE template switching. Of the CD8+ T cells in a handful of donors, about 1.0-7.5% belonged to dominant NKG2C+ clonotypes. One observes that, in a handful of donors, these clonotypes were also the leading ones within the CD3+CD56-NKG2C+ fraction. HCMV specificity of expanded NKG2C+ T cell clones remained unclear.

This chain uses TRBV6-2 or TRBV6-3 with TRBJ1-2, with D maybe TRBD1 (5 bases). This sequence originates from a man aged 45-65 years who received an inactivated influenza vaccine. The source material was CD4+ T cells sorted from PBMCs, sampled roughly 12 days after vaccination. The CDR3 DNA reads TGTGCCAGCAGCCCAGGGAACGGCTACACCTTC. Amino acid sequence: CASSPGNGYTF.